The 12 T cell receptor beta chains reported below all come from one sample, sequenced in a study of CD8+ T cells in alopecia areata. Treatment of the sample: oral pan-JAK inhibitor, 5-10 mg twice daily. cDNA serving as the sequencing template came from extracted, reverse transcribed RNA. Clones were read by immunoSEQ multiplex PCR, and TCRdb kept only the in-frame ones, dropping some. The profile shows just under 65,000 clones, about 43% of them singletons. Sequencing used CD8+ T cells sorted from blood, obtained around week 36, from a patient treated with tofacitinib. The receptors here all came from a human donor with alopecia areata.

The J gene is TRBJ2-1, the V gene TRBV2, with 11 nucleotides matching TRBD2. After removal of 7 bases from V and 6 bases from J, the junction contained 11 bases not matched to a gene. The germline V gene encodes CDR1 SNHLY and CDR2 FYNNEI. The CDR3 extends over 16 amino acids. This chain's CDR3 is CASTWTSGFPINEQFF. The CDR3 DNA sequence: TGTGCCAGCACCTGGACTAGCGGGTTCCCGATCAATGAGCAGTTCTTC.

The chain recombines TRBV30 with TRBJ2-6; no reliable D call. The CDR3 runs 14 residues. Germline CDR1 is GTSNPN and CDR2 is SVGIG (reference sequence). V gave up 4 bases and J gave up 0 bases, with 7 bases separating them. CDR3 amino acids: CAWNTVSGANVLTF. In nucleotides, the CDR3 is TGTGCCTGGAATACCGTCTCTGGGGCCAACGTCCTGACTTTC.

The chain is built from TRBV30 and TRBJ1-5; D is unresolved. CDR3 size: 14 residues. Germline-derived CDR1 and CDR2 are GTSNPN and SVGIG (reference sequence). Trimming removed 0 bases from V and 2 bases from J, with 8 bases in between. Here the CDR3 reads CAWSVLGGNQPQHF. DNA of the CDR3: TGTGCCTGGAGTGTTCTCGGGGGCAATCAGCCCCAGCATTTT.

This clone was detected only a few times. The rearrangement uses TRBV28 and TRBJ2-1, with 7 positions matching TRBD2. Germline CDR1 MDHEN, CDR2 SYDVKM. The J segment lost 6 bases and the V segment lost 0 bases, leaving 8 bases of the junction unmatched. The CDR3 sequence is 16 residues long. This chain's CDR3 is CASSLWYGTTTNEQFF. The CDR3 DNA reads TGTGCCAGCAGTTTATGGTACGGGACTACTACCAATGAGCAGTTCTTC.

The chain couples TRBV6-1 to TRBJ2-5; a weak D match, TRBD2 (6 bases). The CDR3 is 14 amino acids. The ends were cut back, 8 bases at V and 0 bases at J, with 13 bases in the middle. Germline CDR1 reads MNHNS; CDR2 reads SASEGT. The CDR3 region is CASGGNQYQETQYF. The DNA for the CDR3 is TGTGCCAGCGGGGGGAACCAGTACCAAGAGACCCAGTACTTC.

The chain carries TRBV4-1 and TRBJ2-7; TRBD2 might be the D (6 bases). The CDR3 is 12 residues long. V lost 4 bases and J 7 bases, leaving 11 bases between the germline ends. Germline V gene sequence: CDR1 MGHRA, CDR2 YSYEKL. CDR3 sequence: CASSPPGEEQYF. In DNA form, the CDR3 reads TGCGCCAGCAGCCCACCGGGAGAGGAGCAGTACTTC.

The chain recombines TRBV11-2 with TRBJ2-7, with D possibly TRBD1 on 6 matching bases. Germline loops: CDR1 SGHAT, CDR2 FQNNGV. Trimming removed 0 bases from V and 2 bases from J, with 11 bases in between. The CDR3 contains 15 residues. The CDR3 reads CASSLENRAPYEQYF. The CDR3 nucleotides are TGTGCCAGCAGCTTAGAAAACAGGGCACCCTACGAGCAGTACTTC.

This clone was observed once. The CDR3 sequence: CASSPTSGGKAGELFF. The CDR3 DNA reads as TGTGCCAGCAGCCCGACGAGCGGAGGGAAGGCCGGGGAGCTGTTTTTT. This rearrangement joins TRBV9 to TRBJ2-2, with TRBD2 as a possible D gene (6 bases). Germline CDR1 and CDR2: SGDLS and YYNGEE. The CDR3 length is 16 residues. The ends were cut back, 4 bases at V and 6 bases at J, with 19 bases in the middle.

The V and J genes are TRBV5-1 and TRBJ2-3; D is ambiguous. Germline V gene lookup returns CDR1 SGHRS and CDR2 YFSETQ. CDR3 length: 14 residues. V lost 5 bases and J lost 3, with 13 bases in between. The DNA for the CDR3 is TGCGCCAGCAGGCCGGACCCGAGAACAGATACGCAGTATTTT. The encoded protein is CASRPDPRTDTQYF.

The rearrangement joins TRBV7-2 to TRBJ2-7; 7 bases align to TRBD2. Trimming took 5 bases from V and 5 from J; bases not matched to a gene: 9. The CDR3 runs to 14 residues. Germline loops: CDR1 SGHTA, CDR2 FQGNSA. CDR3 coding DNA: TGTGCCAGCAGCCCCCTGGGGAGGGCGGACGAGCAGTACTTC. Translation gives CASSPLGRADEQYF. The full variable domain, with the rest looked up from reference TRBV7-2 and TRBJ2-7, is GAGVSQSPSNKVTEKGKDVELRCDPISGHTALYWYRQSLGQGLEFLIYFQGNSAPDKSGLPSDRFSAERTGGSVSTLTIQRTQQEDSAVYLCASSPLGRADEQYFGPGTRLTVT.

The chain recombines TRBV29-1 with TRBJ2-1; 10 nucleotides align to TRBD2. Germline CDR1 is SQVTM and CDR2 is ANQGSEA. This CDR3 region has 14 residues. After removal of 7 bases from V and 2 bases from J, the junction contained 5 bases not matched to a gene. As DNA, the CDR3 is TGCAGCGCCACAACTAGCGGGGCCTACAATGAGCAGTTCTTC. Its translation is CSATTSGAYNEQFF.

The chain employs TRBV9 and TRBJ1-1; weak D call: TRBD1 (5 bases). Trimming left V 4 bases short and J 1 base short, with 8 bases between. The CDR3 loop spans 13 amino acids. From germline, CDR1 is SGDLS and CDR2 YYNGEE. The CDR3 spells CASSPGGNTEAFF. The DNA of the CDR3 is TGTGCCAGCAGCCCCGGGGGGAACACTGAAGCTTTCTTT.